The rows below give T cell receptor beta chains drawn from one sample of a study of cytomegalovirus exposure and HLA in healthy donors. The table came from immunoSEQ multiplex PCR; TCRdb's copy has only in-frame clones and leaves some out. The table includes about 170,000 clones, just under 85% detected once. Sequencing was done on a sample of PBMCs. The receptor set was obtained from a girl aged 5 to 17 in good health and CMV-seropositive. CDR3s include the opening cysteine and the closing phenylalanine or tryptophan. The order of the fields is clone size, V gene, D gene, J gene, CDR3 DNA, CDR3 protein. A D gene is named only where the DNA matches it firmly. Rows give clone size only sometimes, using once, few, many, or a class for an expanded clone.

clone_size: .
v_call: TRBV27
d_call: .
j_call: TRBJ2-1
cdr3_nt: TGTGCCAGCAGACATGTCGACAATGAGCAGTTCTTC
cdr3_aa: CASRHVDNEQFF

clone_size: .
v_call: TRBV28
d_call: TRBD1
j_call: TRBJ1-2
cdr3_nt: TGTGCCAGCAGTTTACAGGGGGCGGTTTATGGCTACACCTTC
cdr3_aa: CASSLQGAVYGYTF

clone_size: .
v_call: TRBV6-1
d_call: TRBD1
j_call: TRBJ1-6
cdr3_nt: TGTGCCAGCAGCGGACAGGCCTCCTATAATTCACCCCTCCACTTT
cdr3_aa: CASSGQASYNSPLHF

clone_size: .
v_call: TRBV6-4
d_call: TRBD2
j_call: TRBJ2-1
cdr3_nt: TGTGCCAGCAGTGAGAGTGGGAGGGATGAGCAGTTCTTC
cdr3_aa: CASSESGRDEQFF

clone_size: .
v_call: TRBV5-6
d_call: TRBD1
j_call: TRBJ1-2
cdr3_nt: TGTGCCAGCAGCGGCGGGACAGGGAACACTATCTATGGCTACACCTTC
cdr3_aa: CASSGGTGNTIYGYTF

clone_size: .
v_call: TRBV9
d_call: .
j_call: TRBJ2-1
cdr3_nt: TGTGCCAGCAGCGTAGATTCCGTTCTTAATGAGCAGTTCTTC
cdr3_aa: CASSVDSVLNEQFF

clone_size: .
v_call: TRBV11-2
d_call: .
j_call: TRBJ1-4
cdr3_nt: TGTGCCAGCAGCTTAGTTGCAGCAACTAATGAAAAACTGTTTTTT
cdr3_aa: CASSLVAATNEKLFF

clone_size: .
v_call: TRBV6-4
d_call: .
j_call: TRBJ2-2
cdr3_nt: TGTGCCAGCAGTGACTCTCAGGCGAACACCGGGGAGCTGTTTTTT
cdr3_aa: CASSDSQANTGELFF

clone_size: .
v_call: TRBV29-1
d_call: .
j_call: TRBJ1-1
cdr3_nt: TGCAGCGCTTTCCAGGGCTCTGAAGCTTTCTTT
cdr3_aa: CSAFQGSEAFF

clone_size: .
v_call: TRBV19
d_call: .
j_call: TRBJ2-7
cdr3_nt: TGTGCCAGTAGTAGCCAGGGGGGTCCCTACGAGCAGTACTTC
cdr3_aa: CASSSQGGPYEQYF

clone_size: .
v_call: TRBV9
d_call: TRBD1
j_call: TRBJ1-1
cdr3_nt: TGTGCCAGCAGCGCCGACCCCGAGGGGGCACGAACTGAAGCTTTCTTT
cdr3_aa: CASSADPEGARTEAFF

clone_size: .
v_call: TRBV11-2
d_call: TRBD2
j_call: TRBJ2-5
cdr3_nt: TGTGCCAGCAGCTTAGTGGGGGGGGTACAAGAGACCCAGTACTTC
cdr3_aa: CASSLVGGVQETQYF

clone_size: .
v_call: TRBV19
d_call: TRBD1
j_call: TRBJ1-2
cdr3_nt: TGTGCCAGTAGTATCTGGGACAGGGAGCATGGCTACACCTTC
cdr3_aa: CASSIWDREHGYTF

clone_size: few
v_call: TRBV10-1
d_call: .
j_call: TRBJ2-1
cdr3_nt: TGCGCCAGCAGACAGGACAATGAGCAGTTCTTC
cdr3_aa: CASRQDNEQFF

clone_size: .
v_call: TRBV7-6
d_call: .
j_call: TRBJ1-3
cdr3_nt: TGTGCCAGCAGCTTAGTACCGCTCAGGGGAAGGGGAAACACCATATATTTT
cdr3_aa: CASSLVPLRGRGNTIYF

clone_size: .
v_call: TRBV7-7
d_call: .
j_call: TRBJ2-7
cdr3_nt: TGTGCTAGCAGCTTAGAGCCCGGGGATGTCTACGAGCAGTACTTC
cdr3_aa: CASSLEPGDVYEQYF

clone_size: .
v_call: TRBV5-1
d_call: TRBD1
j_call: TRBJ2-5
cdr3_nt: TGCGCCAGCAGCTTGACAGGGGGCAAAGAGACCCAGTACTTC
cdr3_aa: CASSLTGGKETQYF

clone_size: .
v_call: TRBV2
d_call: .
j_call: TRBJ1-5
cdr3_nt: TGTGCCAGCAGTGAGGACTCAGTAAGCAATCAGCCCCAGCATTTT
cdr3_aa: CASSEDSVSNQPQHF

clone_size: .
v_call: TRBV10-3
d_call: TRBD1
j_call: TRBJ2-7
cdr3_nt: TGTGCCATCAGCCGGGACAGGACCAACTACGAGCAGTACTTC
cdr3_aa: CAISRDRTNYEQYF

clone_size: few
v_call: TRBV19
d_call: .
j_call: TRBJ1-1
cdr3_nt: TGTGCCAGTAGTATGAGGGATGGCACTGAAGCTTTCTTT
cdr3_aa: CASSMRDGTEAFF

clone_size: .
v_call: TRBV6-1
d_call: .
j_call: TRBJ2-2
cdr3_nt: TGTGCCAGCAGTCTACAGGGATGGGACACCGGGGAGCTGTTTTTT
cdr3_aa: CASSLQGWDTGELFF

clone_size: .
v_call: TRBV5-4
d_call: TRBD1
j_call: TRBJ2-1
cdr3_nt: TGTGCCAACCAGCGTTGGGACAGCCATATCCAGGATTACAATGAGCAGTTCTTC
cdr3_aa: CANQRWDSHIQDYNEQFF

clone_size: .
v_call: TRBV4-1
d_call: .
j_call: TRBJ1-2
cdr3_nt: TGCGCCAGCAGCCATCACAGACAGGACAAGAATGGCTACACCTTC
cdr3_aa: CASSHHRQDKNGYTF

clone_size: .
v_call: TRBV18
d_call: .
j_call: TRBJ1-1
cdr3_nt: TGTGCCAGCTCTCTCGGACAGAACACTGAAGCTTTCTTT
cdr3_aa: CASSLGQNTEAFF

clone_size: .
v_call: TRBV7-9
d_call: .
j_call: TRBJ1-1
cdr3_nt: TGTGCCAGCAGCTTAGACATCGTGGGGGCACGGTACACTGAAGCTTTCTTT
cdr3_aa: CASSLDIVGARYTEAFF

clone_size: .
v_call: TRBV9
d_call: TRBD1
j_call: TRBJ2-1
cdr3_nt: TGTGCCAGCAGCGTAGAGGCCAGGGGGGAGCAGTTCTTC
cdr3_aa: CASSVEARGEQFF

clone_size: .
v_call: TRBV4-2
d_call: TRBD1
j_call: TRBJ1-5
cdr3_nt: TGTGCCAGCAGCCAAGGACCGGGACAGCCCTCATGGGCCCAGCATTTT
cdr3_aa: CASSQGPGQPSWAQHF

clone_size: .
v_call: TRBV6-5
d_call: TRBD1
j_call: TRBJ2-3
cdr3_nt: TGTGCCAGCAGGATTTGGGGACAGGGGACAGATACGCAGTATTTT
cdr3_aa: CASRIWGQGTDTQYF

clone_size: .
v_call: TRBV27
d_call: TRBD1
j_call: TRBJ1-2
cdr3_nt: TGTGCCAGCAGCACAGGGGCTAACTATGGCTACACCTTC
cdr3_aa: CASSTGANYGYTF

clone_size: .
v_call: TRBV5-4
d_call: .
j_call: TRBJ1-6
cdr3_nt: TGTGCCAGCAGCCGACGGGACTCAGATAATTCACCCCTCCACTTT
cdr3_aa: CASSRRDSDNSPLHF

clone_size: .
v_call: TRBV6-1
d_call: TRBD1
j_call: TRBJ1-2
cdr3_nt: TGTGCCAGCAGCCCAGGGGGCTTTGGCTACACCTTC
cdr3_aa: CASSPGGFGYTF

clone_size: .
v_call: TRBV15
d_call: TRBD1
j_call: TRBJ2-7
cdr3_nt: TGTGCCACCAGCAGAGGGGGGACAGCGTCCTACGAGCAGTACTTC
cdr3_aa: CATSRGGTASYEQYF

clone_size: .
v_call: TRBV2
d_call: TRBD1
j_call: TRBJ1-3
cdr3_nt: TGTGCCAGCAACCGGGACAGGGGGCTCTCTGGAAACACCATATATTTT
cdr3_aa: CASNRDRGLSGNTIYF

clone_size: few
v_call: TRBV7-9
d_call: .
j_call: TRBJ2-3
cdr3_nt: TGTGCCAGCAGCGACAAAAGGGCGGGGCACACAGATACGCAGTATTTT
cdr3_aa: CASSDKRAGHTDTQYF

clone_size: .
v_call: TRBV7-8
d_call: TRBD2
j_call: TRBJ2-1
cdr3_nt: TGTGCCAGCAGCACGCCTTTCGCGGGGGAGATAAATGAGCAGTTCTTC
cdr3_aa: CASSTPFAGEINEQFF

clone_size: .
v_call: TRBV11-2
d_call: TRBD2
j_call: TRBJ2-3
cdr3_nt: TGTGCCAGCAGCACGGGACTAGCGGGGGGGATTAGCACAGATACGCAGTATTTT
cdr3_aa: CASSTGLAGGISTDTQYF

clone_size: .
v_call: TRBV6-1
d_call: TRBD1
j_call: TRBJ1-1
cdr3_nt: TGTGCCAGCAGTGGTCACGGGACAGCTAACACTGAAGCTTTCTTT
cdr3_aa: CASSGHGTANTEAFF

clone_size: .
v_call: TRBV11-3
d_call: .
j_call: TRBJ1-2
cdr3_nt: TGTGCCAGCAGCCGGAGGGACGGACCCTTCGGTGGCTACACCTTC
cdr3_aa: CASSRRDGPFGGYTF

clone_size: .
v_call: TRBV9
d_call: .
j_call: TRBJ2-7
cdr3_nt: TGTGCCAGCAGCGTAGCCCCCCTCGACATGGGCTACGAGCAGTACTTC
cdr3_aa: CASSVAPLDMGYEQYF

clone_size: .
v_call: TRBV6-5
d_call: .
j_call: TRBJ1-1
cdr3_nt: TGTGCCAGCAGCACCTCGGGATCGGACACTGAAGCTTTCTTT
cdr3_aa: CASSTSGSDTEAFF

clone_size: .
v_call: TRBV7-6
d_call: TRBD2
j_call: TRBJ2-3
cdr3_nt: TGTGCCAGCAGCTTAGGTCCTAGCGGGGGCGGCGATACGCAGTATTTT
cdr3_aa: CASSLGPSGGGDTQYF

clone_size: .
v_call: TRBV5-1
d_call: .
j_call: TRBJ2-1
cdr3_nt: TGCGCCAGCAGCTTGGAACGGAGCTCCTACAATGAGCAGTTCTTC
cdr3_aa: CASSLERSSYNEQFF

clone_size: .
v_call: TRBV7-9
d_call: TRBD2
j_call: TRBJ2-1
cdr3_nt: TGTGCCAGCAGCGGACTAGCGGGGGGGATATACAATGAGCAGTTCTTC
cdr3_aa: CASSGLAGGIYNEQFF

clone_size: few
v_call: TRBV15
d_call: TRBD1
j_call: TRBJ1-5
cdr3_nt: TGTGCCACCAGCAGAGAGGACAGGATGGATCAGCCCCAGCATTTT
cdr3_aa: CATSREDRMDQPQHF

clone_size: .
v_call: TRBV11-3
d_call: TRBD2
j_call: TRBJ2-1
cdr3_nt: TGTGCCAGCAGCTTAAGGGGGCTAGCGGGGGGGCCCTACAATGAGCAGTTCTTC
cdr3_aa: CASSLRGLAGGPYNEQFF